This T cell receptor (beta chain) was captured in a study of shared clonotypes between healthy human individuals. About this clone: Its specificity is unknown.

General study results and limits: Tissue TCR repertoires likely differ from these blood-only repertoires. Clonotype sharing among donors likely depends on sequencing depth.

Splitting of each subset's genomic DNA was done evenly across several immunoSEQ plates. Assay used: immunoSEQ multiplex PCR; TCRdb lists only in-frame clones, some missing. The sample holds fewer than 650,000 clones; over 60% are singletons and the top ten take 10% to 15%. In germline, CDR1 is MGHDK, CDR2 SYGVNS. Germline trimming cut 4 bases from V and 5 bases from J; bases unmatched to any gene: 12. The CDR3 is 16 amino acids. The rearrangement uses TRBV25-1 and TRBJ2-3, with 7 positions matching TRBD1. The sequence derives from a woman aged 40 to 55 in good health. Some clones in this sample may be carry-over from other donors' samples. The material sequenced was PBMCs. The CDR3 spells CASSGPDGTVIDTQYF. In DNA form, the CDR3 reads TGTGCCAGCAGTGGGCCTGACGGGACAGTTATAGATACGCAGTATTTT.